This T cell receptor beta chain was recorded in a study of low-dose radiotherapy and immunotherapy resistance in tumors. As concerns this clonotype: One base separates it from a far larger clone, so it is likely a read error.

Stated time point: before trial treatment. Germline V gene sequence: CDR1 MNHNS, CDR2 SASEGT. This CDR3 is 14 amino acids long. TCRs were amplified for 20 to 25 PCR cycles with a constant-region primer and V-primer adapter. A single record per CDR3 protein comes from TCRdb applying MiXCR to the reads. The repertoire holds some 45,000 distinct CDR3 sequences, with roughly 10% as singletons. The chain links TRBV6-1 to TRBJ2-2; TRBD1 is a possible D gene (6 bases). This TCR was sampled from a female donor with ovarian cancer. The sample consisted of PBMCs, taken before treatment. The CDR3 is CASPGTWGQGELFF. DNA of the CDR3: TGCGCCAGCCCCGGGACATGGGGGCAGGGGGAGCTGTTTTTT.